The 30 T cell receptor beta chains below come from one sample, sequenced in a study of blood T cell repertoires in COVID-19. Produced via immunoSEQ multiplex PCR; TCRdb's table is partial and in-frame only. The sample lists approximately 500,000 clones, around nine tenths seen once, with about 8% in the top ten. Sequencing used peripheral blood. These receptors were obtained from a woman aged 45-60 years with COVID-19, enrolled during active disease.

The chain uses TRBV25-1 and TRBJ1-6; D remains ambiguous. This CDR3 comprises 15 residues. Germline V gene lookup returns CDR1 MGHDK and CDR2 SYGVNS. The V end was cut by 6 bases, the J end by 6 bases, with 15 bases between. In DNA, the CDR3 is TGTGCCAGCAGGGCGCCCGGGGTGACTAATTCACCCCTCCACTTT. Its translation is CASRAPGVTNSPLHF.

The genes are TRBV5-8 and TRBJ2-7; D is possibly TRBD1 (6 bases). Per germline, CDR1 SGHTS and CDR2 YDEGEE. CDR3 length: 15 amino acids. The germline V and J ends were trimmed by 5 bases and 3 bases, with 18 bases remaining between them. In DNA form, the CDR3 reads TGTGCCAGCAGTCACTCCGGGACACCCTTCTACGAGCAGTACTTC. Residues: CASSHSGTPFYEQYF.

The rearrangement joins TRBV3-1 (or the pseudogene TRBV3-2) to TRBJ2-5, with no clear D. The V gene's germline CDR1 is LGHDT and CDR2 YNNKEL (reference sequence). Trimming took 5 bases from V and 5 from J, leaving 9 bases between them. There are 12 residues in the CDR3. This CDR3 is CASSSDWETQYF. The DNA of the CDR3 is TGTGCCAGCAGCTCAGACTGGGAGACCCAGTACTTC.

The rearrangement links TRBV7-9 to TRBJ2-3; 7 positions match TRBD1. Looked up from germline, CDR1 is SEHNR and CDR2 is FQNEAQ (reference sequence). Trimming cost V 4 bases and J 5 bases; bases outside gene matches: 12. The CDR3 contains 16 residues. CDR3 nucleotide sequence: TGTGCCAGCAGCTCCCCTGACAGGGACATAAGAGATACGCAGTATTTT. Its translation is CASSSPDRDIRDTQYF. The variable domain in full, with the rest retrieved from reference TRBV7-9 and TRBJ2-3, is DTGVSQNPRHKITKRGQNVTFRCDPISEHNRLYWYRQTLGQGPEFLTYFQNEAQLEKSRLLSDRFSAERPKGSFSTLEIQRTEQGDSAMYLCASSSPDRDIRDTQYFGPGTRLTVL.

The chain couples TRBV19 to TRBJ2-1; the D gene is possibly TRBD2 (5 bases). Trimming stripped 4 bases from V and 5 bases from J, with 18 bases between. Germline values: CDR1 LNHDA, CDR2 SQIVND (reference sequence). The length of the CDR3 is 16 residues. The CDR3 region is CASSTPEAVIHNEQFF. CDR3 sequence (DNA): TGTGCCAGTAGTACCCCCGAAGCGGTAATACACAATGAGCAGTTCTTC.

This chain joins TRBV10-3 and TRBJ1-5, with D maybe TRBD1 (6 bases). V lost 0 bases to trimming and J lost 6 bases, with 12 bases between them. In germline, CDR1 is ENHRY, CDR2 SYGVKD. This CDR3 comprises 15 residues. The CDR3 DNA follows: TGTGCCATCAGTGAGTCGGCGGGGGCAAGTCAGCCCCAGCATTTT. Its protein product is CAISESAGASQPQHF.

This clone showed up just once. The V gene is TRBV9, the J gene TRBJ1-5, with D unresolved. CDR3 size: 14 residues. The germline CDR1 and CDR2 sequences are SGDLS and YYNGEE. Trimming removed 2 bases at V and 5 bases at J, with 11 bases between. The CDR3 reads CASSVEDAYQPQHF. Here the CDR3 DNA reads TGTGCCAGCAGCGTGGAGGACGCCTATCAGCCCCAGCATTTT.

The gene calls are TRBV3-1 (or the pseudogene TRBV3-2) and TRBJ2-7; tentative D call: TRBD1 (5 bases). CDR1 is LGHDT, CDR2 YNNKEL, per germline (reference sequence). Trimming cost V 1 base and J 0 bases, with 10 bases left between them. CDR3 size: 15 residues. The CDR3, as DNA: TGTGCCAGCAGCCAAGTATGGGGCAGCTCCTACGAGCAGTACTTC. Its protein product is CASSQVWGSSYEQYF.

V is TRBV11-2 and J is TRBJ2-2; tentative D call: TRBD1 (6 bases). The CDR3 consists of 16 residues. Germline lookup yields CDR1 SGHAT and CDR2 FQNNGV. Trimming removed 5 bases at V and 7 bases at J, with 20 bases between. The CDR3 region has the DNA TGTGCCAGCAGCCCTAGACAGTACAGGGCAGTCGGGGAGCTGTTTTTT. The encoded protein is CASSPRQYRAVGELFF.

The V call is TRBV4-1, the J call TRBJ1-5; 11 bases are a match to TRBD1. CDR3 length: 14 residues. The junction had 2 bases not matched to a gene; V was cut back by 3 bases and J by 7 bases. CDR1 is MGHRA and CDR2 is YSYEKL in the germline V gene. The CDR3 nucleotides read TGCGCCAGCAGCCAGGGGACAGGGGGACAGCCCCAGCATTTT. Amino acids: CASSQGTGGQPQHF.

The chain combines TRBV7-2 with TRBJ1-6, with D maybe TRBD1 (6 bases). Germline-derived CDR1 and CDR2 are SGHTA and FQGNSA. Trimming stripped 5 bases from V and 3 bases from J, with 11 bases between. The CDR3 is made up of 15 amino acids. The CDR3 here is CASSLGQIYNSPLHF. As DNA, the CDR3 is TGTGCCAGCAGCCTCGGACAGATCTATAATTCACCCCTCCACTTT.

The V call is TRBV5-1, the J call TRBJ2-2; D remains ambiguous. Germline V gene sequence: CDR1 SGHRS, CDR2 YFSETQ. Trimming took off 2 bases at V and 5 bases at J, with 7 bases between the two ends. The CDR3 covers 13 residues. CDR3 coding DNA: TGCGCCAGCAGCTTACAGCAAACCGGGGAGCTGTTTTTT. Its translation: CASSLQQTGELFF.

The CDR3 spells CASYSDTQYF. As DNA, the CDR3 is TGTGCCAGTTATTCAGATACGCAGTATTTT. This sequence joins TRBV6-1 and TRBJ2-3; D gene ambiguous. Germline CDR1 and CDR2: MNHNS and SASEGT. The CDR3 runs 10 residues. V was trimmed by 9 bases and J by 4 bases, leaving 5 bases between them.

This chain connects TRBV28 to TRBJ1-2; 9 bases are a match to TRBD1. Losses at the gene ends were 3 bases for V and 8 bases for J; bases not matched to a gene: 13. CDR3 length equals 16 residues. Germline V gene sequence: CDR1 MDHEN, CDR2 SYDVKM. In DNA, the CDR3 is TGTGCCAGCAGTTTTTCCCGGGACAGGGCCGGGGGGGGCTACACCTTC. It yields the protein CASSFSRDRAGGGYTF.

CDR3 region: CASSLETGGFPRYTF. The CDR3 DNA reads as TGTGCCAGCAGCTTGGAGACAGGGGGCTTTCCGCGCTACACCTTC. V gene TRBV7-9 combines with J gene TRBJ1-2, with 10 positions matching TRBD1. CDR3 length equals 15 residues. CDR1 and CDR2 from the germline V gene are SEHNR and FQNEAQ (reference sequence). The J segment lost 9 bases and the V segment lost 3 bases, leaving 10 bases of the junction unmatched.

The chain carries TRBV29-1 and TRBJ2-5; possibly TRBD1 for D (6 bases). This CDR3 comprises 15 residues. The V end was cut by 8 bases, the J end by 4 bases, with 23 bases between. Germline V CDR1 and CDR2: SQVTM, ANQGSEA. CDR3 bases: TGCAGCATCCGACAGGCCCTTGTGGGGTTAGAGACCCAGTACTTC. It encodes CSIRQALVGLETQYF.

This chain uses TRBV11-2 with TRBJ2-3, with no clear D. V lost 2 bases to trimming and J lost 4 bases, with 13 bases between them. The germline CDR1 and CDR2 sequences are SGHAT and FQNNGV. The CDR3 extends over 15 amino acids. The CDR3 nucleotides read TGTGCCAGCAGCTTACTCCGCACGGGTGCAGATACGCAGTATTTT. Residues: CASSLLRTGADTQYF. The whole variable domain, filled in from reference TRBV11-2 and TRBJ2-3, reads EAGVAQSPRYKIIEKRQSVAFWCNPISGHATLYWYQQILGQGPKLLIQFQNNGVVDDSQLPKDRFSAERLKGVDSTLKIQPAKLEDSAVYLCASSLLRTGADTQYFGPGTRLTVL.

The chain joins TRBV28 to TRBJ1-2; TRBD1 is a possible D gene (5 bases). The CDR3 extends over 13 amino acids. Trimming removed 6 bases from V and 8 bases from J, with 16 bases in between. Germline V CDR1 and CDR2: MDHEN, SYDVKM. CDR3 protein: CASSLGRAGGYTF. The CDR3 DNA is TGTGCCAGCAGCCTAGGCAGGGCCGGCGGCTACACCTTC.

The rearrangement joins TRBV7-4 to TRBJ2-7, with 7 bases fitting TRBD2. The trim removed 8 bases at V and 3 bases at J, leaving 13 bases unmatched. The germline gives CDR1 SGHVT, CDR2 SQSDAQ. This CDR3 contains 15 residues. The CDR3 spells CASGFGGTIHYEQYF. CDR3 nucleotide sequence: TGTGCCAGCGGATTCGGGGGGACCATACACTACGAGCAGTACTTC.

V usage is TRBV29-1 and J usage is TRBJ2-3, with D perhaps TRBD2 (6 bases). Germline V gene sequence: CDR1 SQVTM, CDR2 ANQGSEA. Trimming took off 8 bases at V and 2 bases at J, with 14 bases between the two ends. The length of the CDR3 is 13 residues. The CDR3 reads CSIHSGDTDTQYF. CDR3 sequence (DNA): TGCAGCATCCATTCGGGGGACACAGATACGCAGTATTTT.

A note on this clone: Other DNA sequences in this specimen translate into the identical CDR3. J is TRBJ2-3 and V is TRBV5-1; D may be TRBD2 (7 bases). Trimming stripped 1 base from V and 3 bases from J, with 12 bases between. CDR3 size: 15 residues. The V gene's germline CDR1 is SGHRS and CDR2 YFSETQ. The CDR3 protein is CASSLSGGRTDTQYF. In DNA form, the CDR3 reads TGCGCCAGCAGCTTGTCGGGGGGCCGAACAGATACGCAGTATTTT.

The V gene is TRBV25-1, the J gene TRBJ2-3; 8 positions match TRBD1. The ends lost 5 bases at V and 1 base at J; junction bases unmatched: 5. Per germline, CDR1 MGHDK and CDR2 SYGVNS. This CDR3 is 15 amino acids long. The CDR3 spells CASSSGGAGTDTQYF. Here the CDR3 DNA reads TGTGCCAGCAGTTCAGGGGGCGCGGGCACAGATACGCAGTATTTT.

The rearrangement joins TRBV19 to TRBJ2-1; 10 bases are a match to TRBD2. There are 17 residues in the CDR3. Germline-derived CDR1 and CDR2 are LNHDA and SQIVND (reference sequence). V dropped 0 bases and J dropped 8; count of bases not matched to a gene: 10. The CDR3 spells CASSIDPSGGAQDEQFF. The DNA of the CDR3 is TGTGCCAGTAGTATAGATCCCAGCGGGGGGGCCCAGGATGAGCAGTTCTTC.

The CDR3: CASSPSTGTLPYEQYF. CDR3 sequence (DNA): TGCGCCAGCAGCCCTTCGACCGGGACACTCCCCTACGAGCAGTACTTC. The rearrangement uses TRBV5-1 and TRBJ2-7, with a possible D match to TRBD1 (6 bases). The V and J ends lost 4 bases and 2 bases respectively, with 19 bases between them. The CDR3 is 16 amino acids. Germline V gene lookup returns CDR1 SGHRS and CDR2 YFSETQ.

CDR3 region: CASSPGQESYEQYF. For the CDR3, the DNA is TGTGCCAGCTCACCGGGACAGGAATCCTACGAGCAGTACTTC. V gene TRBV18 combines with J gene TRBJ2-7, with 8 bases that match TRBD1. Looked up from germline, CDR1 is KGHSH and CDR2 is LQKENI. The CDR3 runs 14 residues. V trimming: 3 bases; J trimming: 1 base; junction bases outside the gene matches: 2.

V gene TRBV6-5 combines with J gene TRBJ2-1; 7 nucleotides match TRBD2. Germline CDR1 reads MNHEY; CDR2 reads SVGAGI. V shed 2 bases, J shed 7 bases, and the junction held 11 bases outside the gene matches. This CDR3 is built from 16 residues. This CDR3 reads CASSYGLGGTLNEQFF. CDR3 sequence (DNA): TGTGCCAGCAGTTACGGTCTGGGGGGGACCTTAAATGAGCAGTTCTTC.

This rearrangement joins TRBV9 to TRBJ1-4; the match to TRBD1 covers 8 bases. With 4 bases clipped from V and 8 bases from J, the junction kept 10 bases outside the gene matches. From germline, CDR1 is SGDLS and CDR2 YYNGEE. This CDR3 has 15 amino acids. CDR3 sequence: CASSSPQGVNEKLFF. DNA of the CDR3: TGTGCCAGCAGCTCTCCACAGGGGGTTAACGAAAAACTGTTTTTT.

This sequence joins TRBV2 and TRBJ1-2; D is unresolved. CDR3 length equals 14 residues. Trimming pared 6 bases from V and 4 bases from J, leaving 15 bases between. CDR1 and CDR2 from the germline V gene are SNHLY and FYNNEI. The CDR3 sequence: CASREVAAGYGYTF. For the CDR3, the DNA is TGTGCCAGCAGGGAGGTCGCCGCGGGCTATGGCTACACCTTC.

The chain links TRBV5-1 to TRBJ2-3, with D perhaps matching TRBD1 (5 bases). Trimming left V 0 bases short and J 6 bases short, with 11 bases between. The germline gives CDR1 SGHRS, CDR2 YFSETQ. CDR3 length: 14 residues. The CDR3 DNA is TGCGCCAGCAGCTTGGGCCGGTACAGGGATACGCAGTATTTT. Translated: CASSLGRYRDTQYF.

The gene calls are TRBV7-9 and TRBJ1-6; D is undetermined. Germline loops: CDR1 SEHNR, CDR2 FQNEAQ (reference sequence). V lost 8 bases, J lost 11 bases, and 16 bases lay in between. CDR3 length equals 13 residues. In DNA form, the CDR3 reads TGTGCCAGCGGCAGACCGCCGGGTACACCCCTCCACTTT. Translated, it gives CASGRPPGTPLHF.